What follows are 14 T cell receptor beta chains derived from one specimen sequenced in a study of T-cell reconstitution after alpha-beta-depleted transplantation in children. During its preparation, the TCRbeta library received unique molecular identifiers. MiXCR was run by TCRdb on the PCR reads, yielding one entry per CDR3 protein. This sample yields about 1,000,000 distinct CDR3 sequences, of which about 26% are seen a single time; roughly 27% belongs to the top ten. The starting material was PBMCs, mostly from graft donor cells, obtained 360 days after TCRalphabeta/CD19-depleted stem cell transplant. Source of these receptors: a boy under three years old who had a stem cell transplant for SCID, so the T cells may come from the graft donor.

The rearrangement uses TRBV5-1 and TRBJ2-5, with 10 bases lining up with TRBD2. The length of the CDR3 is 14 residues. The germline V gene encodes CDR1 SGHRS and CDR2 YFSETQ. V was pared by 0 bases and J by 8 bases, with 4 bases of the junction left unmatched. The CDR3 nucleotides are TGCGCCAGCAGCTTGGCACTAGCGGGAACAACCCAGTACTTC. Amino acids: CASSLALAGTTQYF.

This clonotype was seen a handful of times. The V gene is TRBV28, the J gene TRBJ2-7, with 8 positions matching TRBD1. This CDR3 has 13 residues. V gave up 10 bases and J gave up 1 base; unmatched junction bases: 6. CDR1 is MDHEN, CDR2 SYDVKM, per germline. In DNA, the CDR3 is TGTGCCACCAACAGGGGGGTGTCCTACGAGCAGTACTTC. This sequence encodes CATNRGVSYEQYF.

This clonotype was counted between two and nine times. The chain combines TRBV5-1 with TRBJ2-3; D may be TRBD1 (6 bases). CDR3 size: 15 residues. CDR1 is SGHRS, CDR2 YFSETQ, per germline. The V end lost 2 bases, the J end lost 3 bases, and 13 bases lay between the germline ends. This CDR3 is CASSFSAQGTDTQYF. DNA for the CDR3: TGCGCCAGCAGCTTCTCGGCCCAGGGGACAGATACGCAGTATTTT. Together with reference TRBV5-1 and TRBJ2-3, the CDR3 gives the full variable domain: KAGVTQTPRYLIKTRGQQVTLSCSPISGHRSVSWYQQTPGQGLQFLFEYFSETQRNKGNFPGRFSGRQFSNSRSEMNVSTLELGDSALYLCASSFSAQGTDTQYFGPGTRLTVL.

The gene calls are TRBV7-2 and TRBJ1-1, with 8 bases that match TRBD1. V shed 3 bases and J 5 bases; nucleotides not matched to a gene: 5. The CDR3 is 14 amino acids. Germline lookup yields CDR1 SGHTA and CDR2 FQGNSA. CDR3 sequence: CASSFRTGRTEAFF. In DNA, the CDR3 is TGTGCCAGCAGCTTCCGGACAGGGCGGACTGAAGCTTTCTTT.

The V gene is TRBV2, the J gene TRBJ2-2; D perhaps matches TRBD2 (6 bases). This CDR3 contains 15 residues. The V end lost 8 bases, the J end lost 0 bases, and 13 bases lay between the germline ends. CDR1 is SNHLY, CDR2 FYNNEI, per germline. CDR3: CASRESASNTGELFF. CDR3 bases: TGTGCCAGCCGGGAGAGCGCTTCGAACACCGGGGAGCTGTTTTTT.

The V call is TRBV7-8, the J call TRBJ2-7; 10 bases align to TRBD1. Germline V CDR1 and CDR2: SGHVS, FQNEAQ. This CDR3 is built from 15 residues. Losses at the gene ends were 5 bases for V and 5 bases for J; bases not matched to a gene: 9. This CDR3 is CASSTRDRGSHEQYF. The CDR3 DNA reads as TGTGCCAGCAGCACTCGGGACAGGGGAAGCCACGAGCAGTACTTC.

This clonotype has only a few counts. The V gene is TRBV12-3 or TRBV12-4, the J gene TRBJ1-3; D unresolved. V lost 8 bases and J lost 2, with 13 bases in between. The length of the CDR3 is 14 residues. CDR3 DNA sequence: TGTGCCAGCGTAACCCCCGGAGCTGGAAACACCATATATTTT. The encoded protein is CASVTPGAGNTIYF.

J is TRBJ1-2 and V is TRBV6-6; D uncertain. V shed 2 bases and J shed 8 bases, with 9 bases lying between them. This CDR3 has 12 residues. Per the germline V gene, CDR1 is MNHNY and CDR2 is SVGAGI (reference sequence). CDR3 protein: CASSYGEGGYTF. The DNA for the CDR3 is TGTGCCAGCAGTTACGGAGAGGGAGGCTACACCTTC.

This rearrangement joins TRBV10-3 to TRBJ1-1, with D uncertain. Trimming took off 8 bases at V and 1 base at J, with 8 bases between the two ends. The CDR3 is 12 residues long. Looked up from germline, CDR1 is ENHRY and CDR2 is SYGVKD. This CDR3 is CAIGRGNTEAFF. The DNA for the CDR3 is TGTGCCATCGGGCGGGGGAACACTGAAGCTTTCTTT.

This clonotype has just a few counts. This chain links TRBV5-8 with TRBJ2-3; no clear D. Deletions cut 0 bases from V and 3 bases from J, with 11 bases between. From germline, CDR1 is SGHTS and CDR2 YDEGEE. This CDR3 comprises 15 residues. The CDR3 DNA sequence: TGTGCCAGCAGCTTGGGTTGGCCACGGACAGATACGCAGTATTTT. This sequence encodes CASSLGWPRTDTQYF.

V gene TRBV6-5 combines with J gene TRBJ2-7; D not certain. CDR3 length: 13 residues. Trimming took 3 bases from V and 2 from J, leaving 8 bases between them. Germline-derived CDR1 and CDR2 are MNHEY and SVGAGI. The CDR3 is CASSYTETYEQYF. The CDR3 DNA reads TGTGCCAGCAGTTATACAGAGACCTACGAGCAGTACTTC.

J is TRBJ1-1 and V is TRBV7-9, with D hard to call. The V end was cut by 4 bases, the J end by 1 base, with 10 bases between. In germline, CDR1 is SEHNR, CDR2 FQNEAQ (reference sequence). CDR3 length equals 14 residues. CDR3 in amino acids: CASSWETENTEAFF. The CDR3 DNA reads TGTGCCAGCAGCTGGGAGACGGAGAACACTGAAGCTTTCTTT. The whole variable domain, filled in from reference TRBV7-9 and TRBJ1-1, reads DTGVSQNPRHKITKRGQNVTFRCDPISEHNRLYWYRQTLGQGPEFLTYFQNEAQLEKSRLLSDRFSAERPKGSFSTLEIQRTEQGDSAMYLCASSWETENTEAFFGQGTRLTVV.

The sample holds a few counts of this clonotype. The rearrangement joins TRBV12-3 or TRBV12-4 to TRBJ2-1; 9 bases are a match to TRBD1. With 3 bases clipped from V and 7 bases from J, the junction kept 10 bases outside the gene matches. The CDR3 consists of 16 residues. CDR3 in DNA: TGTGCCAGCAGTTTCCCCACAGGGGGCGGACGTAATGAGCAGTTCTTC. It specifies CASSFPTGGGRNEQFF.

The V call is TRBV5-1, the J call TRBJ1-4; TRBD1 matches at 10 bases. Germline CDR1 SGHRS, CDR2 YFSETQ. J lost 8 bases, V lost 1 base, and 8 bases had no gene match. The length of the CDR3 is 16 residues. The CDR3 region is CASSLSPGTGEEKLFF. CDR3 DNA: TGCGCCAGCAGCTTGTCTCCCGGGACAGGGGAAGAAAAACTGTTTTTT.